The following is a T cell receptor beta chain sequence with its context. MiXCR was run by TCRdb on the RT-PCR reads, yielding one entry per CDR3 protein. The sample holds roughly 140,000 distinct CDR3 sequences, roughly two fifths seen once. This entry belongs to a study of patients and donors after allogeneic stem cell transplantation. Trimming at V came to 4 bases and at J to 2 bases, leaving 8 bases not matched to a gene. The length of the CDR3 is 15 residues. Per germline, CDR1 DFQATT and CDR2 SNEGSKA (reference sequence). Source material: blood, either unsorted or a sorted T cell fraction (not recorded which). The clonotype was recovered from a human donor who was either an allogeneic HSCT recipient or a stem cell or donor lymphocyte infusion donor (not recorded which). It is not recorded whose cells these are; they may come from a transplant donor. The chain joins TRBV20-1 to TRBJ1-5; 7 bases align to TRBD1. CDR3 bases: TGCAGTGCTAACACCCCAGGACAGGGCAATCAGCCCCAGCATTTT. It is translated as CSANTPGQGNQPQHF.